These T cell receptor beta chains were read from a single sample in a study of blood T cell repertoires in COVID-19. Repertoires were generated with immunoSEQ multiplex PCR, while TCRdb's copy carries only in-frame clones and drops some. The sample lists some 320,000 clones; around 86% were seen once. Sequencing was performed on PBMCs or T cells enriched from blood (not recorded which). These receptors were obtained from a man aged 60 to 69 who had recovered from COVID-19. Each CDR3 is given without its conserved first and last residue.

v_call	j_call	cdr3_aa
TRBV5-1	TRBJ2-5	ASSEGQGQETQY
TRBV29-1	TRBJ1-4	SVGRPNEKLF
TRBV28	TRBJ2-5	ASSLGSPGTQY
TRBV5-6	TRBJ2-1	ASSLAAGYNEQF
TRBV6-5	TRBJ2-7	ASSYGQGVWEQY
TRBV19	TRBJ2-7	ASSRTSTTYEQY
TRBV7-2	TRBJ2-7	ASSLVVGRIYEQY
TRBV5-1	TRBJ2-1	ASSLASGSFYEQF
TRBV28	TRBJ2-1	ATVSYNEQF
TRBV5-1	TRBJ2-3	ASSLGVRDTQY
TRBV7-2	TRBJ2-1	ASSLVVGGTYEQF
TRBV30	TRBJ1-6	AWGSDNDSPLH
TRBV28	TRBJ2-1	ASRDTNYNEQF
TRBV6-1	TRBJ1-3	ASSEQGSGNTIY
TRBV7-8	TRBJ1-3	ASSFIFGSNSGNTIY